These 15 T cell receptor beta chains came from one sample sequenced in a study of T cells in Graves' hyperthyroidism and ophthalmopathy. Authors of the study amplified TCR beta CDR3 regions from RNA transcripts. HTBI primers were used for first-round RT-PCR of the TCR CDR3. Each CDR3 protein gets one entry after TCRdb re-called the multiplex PCR reads with MiXCR. Counted here are around 100,000 distinct CDR3 sequences, over 45% occurring once; the ten biggest clones make up approximately 25%. Sequenced sample: blood. These receptors were obtained from a man aged 40-50 years with Graves' hyperthyroidism.

The V gene is TRBV5-4, the J gene TRBJ2-3; no reliable D call. The CDR3 runs to 13 residues. The germline gives CDR1 SGHNT, CDR2 YYREEE (reference sequence). The V gene lost 9 bases and the J gene lost 3 bases, with 14 bases spanning the gap. The CDR3 region is CANPPQETDTQYF. The DNA of the CDR3 is TGTGCCAACCCCCCACAAGAGACAGATACGCAGTATTTT.

The chain is built from TRBV19 and TRBJ2-2; no clear D. Germline V gene lookup returns CDR1 LNHDA and CDR2 SQIVND (reference sequence). This CDR3 spans 10 amino acids. V lost 6 bases and J lost 8, with 4 bases in between. Here the CDR3 DNA reads TGTGCCAGTAGATCAGGGGAGCTGTTTTTT. Encoded protein: CASRSGELFF.

Concerning this clonotype itself: A much larger clone differs by one base, so this may be a read error. The conserved phenylalanine or tryptophan normally closing the CDR3 is absent here, so this likely arose from a read error. The CDR3 loop reads CASSRMLGTGSSYEQYL. The CDR3 nucleotides read TGTGCCAGCAGTCGAATGTTAGGGACAGGGTCCTCCTACGAGCAGTACCTC. The chain is built from TRBV6-1 and TRBJ2-7; TRBD1 matches 9 bases. Trimming at V came to 5 bases and at J to 0 bases, leaving 11 bases not matched to a gene. The CDR3 extends over 17 amino acids. Germline V lookup: CDR1 MNHNS, CDR2 SASEGT.

This clonotype showed up many times. This sequence joins TRBV5-4 and TRBJ2-5, with unresolved D. The germline V gene has CDR1 SGHNT and CDR2 YYREEE (reference sequence). The V end was cut by 4 bases, the J end by 7 bases, with 14 bases between. The CDR3 extends over 13 amino acids. The CDR3 bases are TGTGCCAGCAGCCCGGCCTCGATAGGGACCCAGTACTTC. It specifies CASSPASIGTQYF.

The chain recombines TRBV7-8 with TRBJ1-2, with D possibly being TRBD1 (6 bases). The germline V gene has CDR1 SGHVS and CDR2 FQNEAQ. The V gene lost 11 bases and the J gene lost 4 bases, with 17 bases spanning the gap. This CDR3 is built from 13 residues. CDR3 nucleotide sequence: TGTGCCTGGGTATTTGGGGGCGGCTATGGCTACACCTTC. Its translation: CAWVFGGGYGYTF. Full variable domain (remainder filled in from reference TRBV7-8 and TRBJ1-2): GAGVSQSPRYKVAKRGQDVALRCDPISGHVSLFWYQQALGQGPEFLTYFQNEAQLDKSGLPSDRFFAERPEGSVSTLKIQRTQQEDSAVYLCAWVFGGGYGYTFGSGTRLTVV.

The CDR3 protein is CAISERGEKLFF. DNA of the CDR3: TGTGCCATCAGTGAGAGGGGGGAAAAACTGTTTTTT. The chain couples TRBV10-3 to TRBJ1-4; possibly TRBD1 for D (6 bases). Trimming took 2 bases from V and 8 from J, leaving 6 bases between them. CDR1 and CDR2 (germline): ENHRY, SYGVKD. The CDR3 runs 12 residues.

The genes are TRBV20-1 and TRBJ2-3; D call uncertain. The germline CDR1 and CDR2 sequences are DFQATT and SNEGSKA (reference sequence). The CDR3 sequence is 13 residues long. The V end lost 5 bases, the J end lost 3 bases, and 12 bases lay between the germline ends. The CDR3 loop is CSASPAGTDTQYF. The CDR3 coding sequence is TGCAGTGCTTCCCCTGCCGGGACAGATACGCAGTATTTT.

V is TRBV10-3 and J is TRBJ2-1, with TRBD1 matching over 10 bases. The CDR3 has 14 amino acids. Germline trimming cut 2 bases from V and 7 bases from J; bases unmatched to any gene: 2. Germline V gene data show CDR1 as ENHRY and CDR2 as SYGVKD. The CDR3 DNA sequence: TGTGCCATCAGTGAGGGACAGGGGGGAAATGAGCAGTTCTTC. This translates into CAISEGQGGNEQFF.

The J gene is TRBJ2-2, the V gene TRBV10-3; 7 bases fit TRBD1. The CDR3 runs to 16 residues. Trimming removed 6 bases from V and 2 bases from J; junction bases left unmatched: 9. Germline V CDR1 and CDR2: ENHRY, SYGVKD. The DNA for the CDR3 is TGTGCCATCAGCGGGACAGTTGCCCCTAACACCGGGGAGCTGTTTTTT. As protein: CAISGTVAPNTGELFF.

The gene calls are TRBV5-6 and TRBJ1-3; D may be TRBD1 (5 bases). CDR1 is SGHDT and CDR2 is YYEEEE in the germline V gene. CDR3 length: 17 residues. With 1 base removed from V and 6 bases from J, the gap between germline ends came to 20 bases. The CDR3 nucleotides are TGTGCCAGCAGCTTGTGGCAGGGAAGATATGCCTTAAACACCATATATTTT. Its protein product is CASSLWQGRYALNTIYF.

In its sample, this clonotype was seen many times. The rearrangement joins TRBV4-3 to TRBJ1-2; unclear D gene. The V gene lost 2 bases and the J gene lost 7 bases, with 11 bases spanning the gap. CDR1 is LGHNA and CDR2 is YSLEER in the germline V gene. CDR3 length: 13 residues. Written as DNA, the CDR3 is TGCGCCAGCAGCCAAAGCTCGCACACTGGCTACACCTTC. The encoded protein is CASSQSSHTGYTF.

The V gene is TRBV10-1, the J gene TRBJ2-5; the D gene is possibly TRBD1 (6 bases). The CDR3 extends over 14 amino acids. Germline-derived CDR1 and CDR2 are WNHNN and SYGVQD (reference sequence). The ends were cut back, 5 bases at V and 1 base at J, with 11 bases in the middle. CDR3 DNA: TGCGCCAGCAGTAACCCGGACAGCCAAGAGACCCAGTACTTC. Protein sequence: CASSNPDSQETQYF.

This clonotype was seen at least ten times. This chain joins TRBV5-1 and TRBJ2-3; a weak D match, TRBD2 (6 bases). Trimming took off 4 bases at V and 3 bases at J, with 18 bases between the two ends. Germline loops: CDR1 SGHRS, CDR2 YFSETQ. This CDR3 region has 16 residues. The CDR3 DNA sequence: TGCGCCAGCAGCACCTCTCCGACCCGGGGGACAGATACGCAGTATTTT. This codes for CASSTSPTRGTDTQYF.

On this clonotype itself: This may come from a read error, since a much larger clone is one base off. The V call is TRBV10-3, the J call TRBJ1-2, with a tentative D call TRBD1 (5 bases). Per germline, CDR1 ENHRY and CDR2 SYGVKD. The CDR3 runs to 13 residues. The CDR3: CASSYTGLDGYTF. The CDR3 DNA reads TGTGCCAGCAGTTACACGGGGCTCGATGGCTACACCTTC.

This clonotype was seen many times. The CDR3: CASTIETGGVTFF. As DNA, the CDR3 is TGTGCCAGCACCATCGAAACAGGGGGCGTAACTTTCTTT. The rearrangement uses TRBV6-5 and TRBJ1-1; 9 positions agree with TRBD1. This CDR3 contains 13 residues. The germline V gene has CDR1 MNHEY and CDR2 SVGAGI. V lost 7 bases to trimming and J lost 12 bases; unmatched junction nucleotides: 12.